A single sample gave rise to the 18 T cell receptor beta chains below, sequenced in a study of OX40 agonist ivuxolimab in advanced cancers. Clones were read by immunoSEQ multiplex PCR, and TCRdb kept only the in-frame ones, dropping some. This sample has 50,000 to 60,000 clones; around 90% occur once, and the top ten carry 3.5% to 4%. Specimen: CD4+ or CD8+ T cells sorted from blood, collected in a trial of the OX40 agonist ivuxolimab. These receptors were obtained from an adult with an advanced solid tumor such as melanoma, head and neck, liver or kidney cancer.

This clone was seen once. The chain couples TRBV6-5 to TRBJ2-5; weak D call: TRBD1 (6 bases). The CDR3 extends over 15 amino acids. Trimming shortened V by 2 bases and J by 3 bases, and 13 bases separated the two germline ends. The germline CDR1 and CDR2 sequences are MNHEY and SVGAGI. The CDR3 bases are TGTGCCAGCAGTTACCCGGAGGCAGGGGAAGAGACCCAGTACTTC. Translation: CASSYPEAGEETQYF.

The rearrangement joins TRBV15 to TRBJ1-2; 7 bases agree with TRBD1. This CDR3 comprises 16 residues. CDR1 LNHNV and CDR2 YYDKDF come from the germline V gene (reference sequence). V gave up 5 bases and J gave up 8 bases; unmatched junction bases: 17. CDR3 DNA sequence: TGTGCCACCAGCCGGGACAGTGGGGCGGTAACGTACGGCTACACCTTC. Protein sequence: CATSRDSGAVTYGYTF.

V usage is TRBV11-2 and J usage is TRBJ2-1; D might be TRBD2 (5 bases). Trimming stripped 2 bases from V and 9 bases from J, with 14 bases between. The CDR3 has 14 amino acids. From germline, CDR1 is SGHAT and CDR2 FQNNGV. CDR3 region: CASSLSSLEFEQFF. CDR3 DNA sequence: TGTGCCAGCAGCTTAAGTTCACTAGAATTTGAGCAGTTCTTC.

The chain combines TRBV4-3 with TRBJ1-1; D is unclear. The germline gives CDR1 LGHNA, CDR2 YSLEER. The CDR3 runs 12 residues. The germline V and J ends were trimmed by 2 bases and 5 bases, with 6 bases remaining between them. In DNA form, the CDR3 reads TGCGCCAGCAGCCAACACAATACTGAAGCTTTCTTT. Translation gives CASSQHNTEAFF.

This chain joins TRBV6-6 and TRBJ2-2; no definite D call. Trimming took 4 bases from V and 3 from J, leaving 12 bases between them. The CDR3 has 15 amino acids. The germline V gene encodes CDR1 MNHNY and CDR2 SVGAGI (reference sequence). This CDR3 is CASSFWGRDTGELFF. CDR3 coding DNA: TGTGCCAGCAGTTTCTGGGGTCGGGACACCGGGGAGCTGTTTTTT.

This clone was observed a single time. The rearrangement joins TRBV9 to TRBJ2-1; weak D call: TRBD1 (6 bases). V lost 3 bases to trimming and J lost 9 bases, with 22 bases between them. The germline gives CDR1 SGDLS, CDR2 YYNGEE. CDR3 length equals 16 residues. The CDR3 DNA reads TGTGCCAGCAGCGGACACAGGGAGATGGTGTCGGGTGAGCAGTTCTTC. Translating it yields CASSGHREMVSGEQFF. Full variable domain (missing parts from reference TRBV9 and TRBJ2-1): DSGVTQTPKHLITATGQRVTLRCSPRSGDLSVYWYQQSLDQGLQFLIQYYNGEERAKGNILERFSAQQFPDLHSELNLSSLELGDSALYFCASSGHREMVSGEQFFGPGTRLTVL.

The chain is built from TRBV5-1 and TRBJ2-7; D not resolved. Germline loops: CDR1 SGHRS, CDR2 YFSETQ. This CDR3 spans 15 amino acids. Deletions cut 2 bases from V and 0 bases from J, with 12 bases between. Here the CDR3 DNA reads TGCGCCAGCAGCTTCGCGGCAGCAAGCTCCTACGAGCAGTACTTC. This translates into CASSFAAASSYEQYF. The variable domain in full, with the rest retrieved from reference TRBV5-1 and TRBJ2-7, is KAGVTQTPRYLIKTRGQQVTLSCSPISGHRSVSWYQQTPGQGLQFLFEYFSETQRNKGNFPGRFSGRQFSNSRSEMNVSTLELGDSALYLCASSFAAASSYEQYFGPGTRLTVT.

The V gene is TRBV16, the J gene TRBJ2-7, with 7 bases identical to TRBD1. CDR1 is KGHSY, CDR2 FQNENV, per germline. The CDR3 spans 15 residues. V lost 2 bases, J lost 2 bases, and 6 bases stayed unmatched. The CDR3 loop reads CASSQRDSLTYEQYF. The CDR3 bases are TGTGCCAGCAGCCAAAGGGACAGCCTAACCTACGAGCAGTACTTC.

The genes are TRBV11-2 and TRBJ1-5; 8 nucleotides match TRBD1. Germline V CDR1 and CDR2: SGHAT, FQNNGV. With V trimmed by 5 bases and J by 2 bases, 5 bases remained unmatched. CDR3 length: 15 amino acids. DNA for the CDR3: TGTGCCAGCAGCCCAGGGGGCGTTGGCAATCAGCCCCAGCATTTT. As protein: CASSPGGVGNQPQHF.

The rearrangement joins TRBV6-5 to TRBJ2-1; no clear D gene. Germline V CDR1 and CDR2: MNHEY, SVGAGI. Trimming removed 0 bases from V and 9 bases from J, with 3 bases in between. The CDR3 loop spans 11 amino acids. CDR3 DNA: TGTGCCAGCAGTTACTCCGGTGAGCAGTTCTTC. It encodes CASSYSGEQFF.

CDR3 sequence: CASSSTPLGQGNYGYTF. CDR3 coding DNA: TGTGCCAGCAGTTCAACCCCCCTGGGACAGGGAAACTATGGCTACACCTTC. The chain has TRBV28 and TRBJ1-2, with 9 bases aligning to TRBD1. Germline CDR1 reads MDHEN; CDR2 reads SYDVKM. This CDR3 has 17 residues. Trimming removed 4 bases from V and 2 bases from J; junction bases left unmatched: 11.

The chain combines TRBV4-1 with TRBJ2-2; D call uncertain. V lost 6 bases, J lost 4 bases, and 6 bases lay in between. This CDR3 is built from 12 residues. Germline V gene sequence: CDR1 MGHRA, CDR2 YSYEKL. CDR3 coding DNA: TGCGCCAGCAGAAAGTTCACCGGGGAGCTGTTTTTT. It encodes CASRKFTGELFF.

This clone is labeled as large. V usage is TRBV5-1 and J usage is TRBJ2-7; D assignment may be TRBD1 or TRBD2 (5 bases each). The V end lost 1 base, the J end lost 6 bases, and 8 bases lay between the germline ends. The CDR3 contains 12 residues. CDR1 is SGHRS, CDR2 YFSETQ, per germline. CDR3 residues: CASSLSGAEQYF. The CDR3 nucleotides read TGCGCCAGCAGCTTGTCCGGGGCCGAGCAGTACTTC.

This clone was observed a single time. The chain has TRBV19 and TRBJ2-7; TRBD2 agrees at 8 bases. CDR1 LNHDA and CDR2 SQIVND come from the germline V gene (reference sequence). The CDR3 covers 16 residues. V lost 2 bases, J lost 3 bases, and 9 bases stayed unmatched. The CDR3 loop is CASSIWGASGHYEQYF. In nucleotides, the CDR3 is TGTGCCAGTAGTATATGGGGGGCTAGCGGGCACTACGAGCAGTACTTC.

The V gene is TRBV29-1, the J gene TRBJ2-7, with 10 bases aligning to TRBD2. V dropped 0 bases and J dropped 3; count of bases not matched to a gene: 8. CDR1 and CDR2 from the germline V gene are SQVTM and ANQGSEA. This CDR3 comprises 16 residues. The CDR3 bases are TGCAGCGTTGAAGAGCTCGTGGCTAGCGGGAGCTACGAGCAGTACTTC. Translation gives CSVEELVASGSYEQYF.

The chain employs TRBV27 and TRBJ2-1, with D possibly TRBD2 on 5 matching bases. The CDR3 runs to 14 residues. Germline V gene data show CDR1 as MNHEY and CDR2 as SMNVEV (reference sequence). The ends were cut back, 10 bases at V and 10 bases at J, with 23 bases in the middle. CDR3 in DNA: TGTGCCATCACGACTTCGGGGTCCCCTGGAGAGCAGTTCTTC. Amino acid sequence: CAITTSGSPGEQFF.

The chain recombines TRBV19 with TRBJ2-1, with 10 bases that match TRBD1. Germline V gives CDR1 LNHDA, CDR2 SQIVND (reference sequence). J gave up 9 bases and V 4 bases, and 6 bases lay outside the gene matches. The CDR3 contains 14 residues. The CDR3 DNA follows: TGTGCCAGTAGTACGGGACAGGGGATTAGTGAGCAGTTCTTC. It translates to CASSTGQGISEQFF.

The chain carries TRBV28 and TRBJ1-5; TRBD1 aligns across 7 bases. There are 14 residues in the CDR3. Germline V gives CDR1 MDHEN, CDR2 SYDVKM. V lost 7 bases to trimming and J lost 7 bases; unmatched junction nucleotides: 10. The CDR3 DNA sequence: TGTGCCAGCAACCCACAGGGGAGTGGGCAGCCCCAGCATTTT. Protein sequence: CASNPQGSGQPQHF.